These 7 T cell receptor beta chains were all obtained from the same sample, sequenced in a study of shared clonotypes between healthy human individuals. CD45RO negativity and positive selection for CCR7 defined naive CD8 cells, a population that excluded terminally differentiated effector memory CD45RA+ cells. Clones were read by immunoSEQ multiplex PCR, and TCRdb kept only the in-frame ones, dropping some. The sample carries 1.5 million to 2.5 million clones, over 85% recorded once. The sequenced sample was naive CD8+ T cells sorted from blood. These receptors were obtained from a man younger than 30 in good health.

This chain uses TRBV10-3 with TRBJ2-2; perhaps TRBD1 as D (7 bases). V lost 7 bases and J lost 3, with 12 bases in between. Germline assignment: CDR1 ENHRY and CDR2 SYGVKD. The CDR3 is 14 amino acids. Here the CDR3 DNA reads TGTGCCATCACCGACAGGGAGGACACCGGGGAGCTGTTTTTT. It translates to CAITDREDTGELFF.

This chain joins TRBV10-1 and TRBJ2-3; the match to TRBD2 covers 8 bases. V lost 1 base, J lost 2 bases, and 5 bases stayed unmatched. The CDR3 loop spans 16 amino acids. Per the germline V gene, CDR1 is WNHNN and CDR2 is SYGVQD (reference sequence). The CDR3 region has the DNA TGCGCCAGCAGTGAGTGGGCTAGCGGGTCCACAGATACGCAGTATTTT. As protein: CASSEWASGSTDTQYF.

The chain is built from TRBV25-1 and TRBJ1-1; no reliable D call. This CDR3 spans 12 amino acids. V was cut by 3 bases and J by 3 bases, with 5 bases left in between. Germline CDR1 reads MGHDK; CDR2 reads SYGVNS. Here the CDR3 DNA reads TGTGCCAGCAGTGACGCGGACACTGAAGCTTTCTTT. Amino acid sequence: CASSDADTEAFF.

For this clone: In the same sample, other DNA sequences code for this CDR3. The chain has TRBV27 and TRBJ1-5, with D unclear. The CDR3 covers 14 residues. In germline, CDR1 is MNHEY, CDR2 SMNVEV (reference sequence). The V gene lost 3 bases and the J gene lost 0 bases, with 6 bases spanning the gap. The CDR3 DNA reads TGTGCCAGCAGTTTGTCAGATAGCAATCAGCCCCAGCATTTT. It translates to CASSLSDSNQPQHF.

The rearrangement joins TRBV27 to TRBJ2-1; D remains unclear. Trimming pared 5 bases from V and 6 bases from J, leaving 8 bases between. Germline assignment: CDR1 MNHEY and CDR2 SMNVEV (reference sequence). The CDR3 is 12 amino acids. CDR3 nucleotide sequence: TGTGCCAGCAGTCCAAATGCCAATGAGCAGTTCTTC. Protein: CASSPNANEQFF.

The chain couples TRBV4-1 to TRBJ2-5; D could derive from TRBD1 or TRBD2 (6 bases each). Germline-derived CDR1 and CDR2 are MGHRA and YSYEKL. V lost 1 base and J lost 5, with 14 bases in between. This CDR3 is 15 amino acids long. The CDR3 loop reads CASSQVREDSETQYF. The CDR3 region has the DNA TGCGCCAGCAGCCAAGTAAGGGAGGACAGTGAGACCCAGTACTTC.

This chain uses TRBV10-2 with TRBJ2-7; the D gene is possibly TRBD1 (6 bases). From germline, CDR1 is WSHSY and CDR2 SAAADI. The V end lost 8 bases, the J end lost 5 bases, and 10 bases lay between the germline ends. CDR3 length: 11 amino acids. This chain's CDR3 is CASATGHEQYF. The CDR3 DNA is TGCGCCAGCGCAACAGGGCACGAGCAGTACTTC.